The 6 T cell receptor beta chains reported below all come from one sample, sequenced in a study of cytomegalovirus exposure and HLA in healthy donors. With 60 Vbeta and 13 Jbeta primers, the PCR was carried out. Assay used: immunoSEQ multiplex PCR; TCRdb lists only in-frame clones, some missing. The sample lists about 93,000 clones, approximately 80% occurring once. Sample: PBMCs. The source is a woman in her thirties or forties in good health and CMV-seronegative.

This clone appeared a few times. The V and J genes are TRBV2 and TRBJ1-1; D is undetermined. V was cut by 5 bases and J by 0 bases, with 7 bases left in between. The CDR3 contains 13 residues. CDR1 and CDR2 from the germline V gene are SNHLY and FYNNEI. The CDR3 loop reads CASSIGVNTEAFF. CDR3 DNA: TGTGCCAGCAGTATAGGAGTGAACACTGAAGCTTTCTTT.

The chain employs TRBV2 and TRBJ2-2, with D possibly TRBD1 on 5 matching bases. This CDR3 comprises 16 residues. Germline V gene sequence: CDR1 SNHLY, CDR2 FYNNEI. V was shortened by 2 bases and J by 0 bases, with 10 bases between the two germline ends. The DNA for the CDR3 is TGTGCCAGCAGTGAACAGGGCAGAGCGAACACCGGGGAGCTGTTTTTT. This codes for CASSEQGRANTGELFF.

The chain recombines TRBV10-3 with TRBJ1-3, with 10 bases matching TRBD1. From germline, CDR1 is ENHRY and CDR2 SYGVKD. Trimming cost V 11 bases and J 2 bases; bases outside gene matches: 12. CDR3 size: 16 residues. Here the CDR3 reads CAARRDRGSPGNTIYF. Written as DNA, the CDR3 is TGTGCCGCCCGGCGGGACAGGGGAAGTCCTGGAAACACCATATATTTT.

V and J are TRBV19 and TRBJ1-1, with D maybe TRBD1 (6 bases). Trimming stripped 7 bases from V and 2 bases from J, with 20 bases between. This CDR3 region has 16 residues. Germline V gene sequence: CDR1 LNHDA, CDR2 SQIVND (reference sequence). This CDR3 reads CASTYHRQARNTEAFF. DNA for the CDR3: TGTGCCAGTACCTACCATCGACAGGCGCGAAACACTGAAGCTTTCTTT. Filled out from reference TRBV19 and TRBJ1-1, the complete variable domain reads DGGITQSPKYLFRKEGQNVTLSCEQNLNHDAMYWYRQDPGQGLRLIYYSQIVNDFQKGDIAEGYSVSREKKESFPLTVTSAQKNPTAFYLCASTYHRQARNTEAFFGQGTRLTVV.

The chain is built from TRBV9 and TRBJ2-2; 12 bases agree with TRBD2. With 1 base clipped from V and 4 bases from J, the junction kept 2 bases outside the gene matches. The germline gives CDR1 SGDLS, CDR2 YYNGEE. The CDR3 sequence is 16 residues long. CDR3 in amino acids: CASSVRLAGVTGELFF. The CDR3 nucleotides are TGTGCCAGCAGCGTAAGACTAGCGGGAGTCACCGGGGAGCTGTTTTTT.

The genes are TRBV6-5 and TRBJ2-1; a weak D match, TRBD1 (5 bases). Germline lookup yields CDR1 MNHEY and CDR2 SVGAGI. V lost 8 bases to trimming and J lost 0 bases, with 8 bases between them. The CDR3 is made up of 13 amino acids. The CDR3 sequence: CASRQSSYNEQFF. The CDR3 region has the DNA TGTGCCAGCCGACAGAGCTCCTACAATGAGCAGTTCTTC.